This entry concerns a single T cell receptor (beta chain). Its antigen is unidentified. There are 13 residues in the CDR3. Germline CDR1 is MNHNY and CDR2 is SVGAGI (reference sequence). V lost 10 bases and J lost 0, with 13 bases in between. The sample originates from a study of T cell responses to AZD1222 COVID-19 vaccine. The data were produced by immunoSEQ multiplex PCR, yet TCRdb's version contains in-frame clones alone and is incomplete. The sample holds some 150,000 clones; 80% to 90% are singletons and the top ten take roughly 4%. Overall study results and limits: Researchers took repertoire samples only after the peak T cell response had come. Among vaccine-associated CD4 TCRs, coverage spanned spike, with dominance at 160-218 and 743-854. Reportedly, nearly half the spike-specific TCRs target unmutated variant regions.

The rearrangement joins TRBV6-6 to TRBJ2-7, with D possibly TRBD2 on 5 matching bases. The sample consisted of peripheral blood, taken 28 days after the second dose of the MenACWY control vaccine. This clonotype originated in an adult who received the MenACWY meningococcal vaccine as a control. DNA of the CDR3: TGTGCCACTTACCAAGGGAGCTCCTACGAGCAGTACTTC. This translates into CATYQGSSYEQYF.